These 5 T cell receptor beta chains were all obtained from the same sample, sequenced in a study of response to subunit inactivated influenza vaccine. Via MiXCR, TCRdb re-called the RT-PCR reads, giving one row per CDR3 protein. The sample shows 590,000 or so distinct CDR3 sequences, roughly 15% of them seen only once. The specimen was PBMCs from blood, collected approximately 15 days before vaccination. All receptors derive from a man in his fifties who received an inactivated influenza vaccine.

This clonotype was detected only a few times. The chain joins TRBV20-1 to TRBJ2-3, with 9 positions matching TRBD1. Looked up from germline, CDR1 is DFQATT and CDR2 is SNEGSKA (reference sequence). Trimming cost V 3 bases and J 5 bases; bases outside gene matches: 9. The CDR3 runs to 15 residues. CDR3 nucleotide sequence: TGCAGTGCTAGCAATCGGGACAGGGATTTAGATACGCAGTATTTT. Translated: CSASNRDRDLDTQYF.

The CDR3 bases are TGTGCCAGCAGAGAAGTCAGTGGGAGAGGGGGCTACACCTTC. Protein sequence: CASREVSGRGGYTF. The chain combines TRBV7-2 with TRBJ1-2, with D uncertain. Germline V gene sequence: CDR1 SGHTA, CDR2 FQGNSA. The CDR3 covers 14 residues. The germline V and J ends were trimmed by 6 bases and 8 bases, with 19 bases remaining between them. Drawing the rest from reference TRBV7-2 and TRBJ1-2, the complete variable domain is GAGVSQSPSNKVTEKGKDVELRCDPISGHTALYWYRQSLGQGLEFLIYFQGNSAPDKSGLPSDRFSAERTGGSVSTLTIQRTQQEDSAVYLCASREVSGRGGYTFGSGTRLTVV.

This clonotype was recorded at least ten times. The chain employs TRBV12-3 or TRBV12-4 and TRBJ2-1; a possible D gene is TRBD2 (5 bases). The CDR3 loop spans 16 amino acids. The V and J ends lost 6 bases and 0 bases respectively, with 15 bases between them. Written as DNA, the CDR3 is TGTGCCAGCAGCTTTGGTGGGAGAATCTCCTACAATGAGCAGTTCTTC. Its translation is CASSFGGRISYNEQFF.

This clonotype was seen many times. CDR3 in DNA: TGTGCCAGCGTAATGGGTTACAGCTCCTACAATGAGCAGTTCTTC. The encoded protein is CASVMGYSSYNEQFF. V usage is TRBV18 and J usage is TRBJ2-1; no reliable D call. CDR3 size: 15 residues. Trimming left V 8 bases short and J 0 bases short, with 14 bases between. Per germline, CDR1 KGHSH and CDR2 LQKENI.

This clonotype was counted at least ten times. V gene TRBV3-1 combines with J gene TRBJ2-2, with 7 bases identical to TRBD1. Germline CDR1 LGHDT, CDR2 YNNKEL (reference sequence). CDR3 size: 16 residues. V dropped 4 bases and J dropped 3; count of bases not matched to a gene: 8. For the CDR3, the DNA is TGTGCCAGCAGCCGATCCGGACAGGTTCACACCGGGGAGCTGTTTTTT. Amino acids: CASSRSGQVHTGELFF. The entire variable domain, with the rest obtained from reference TRBV3-1 and TRBJ2-2, is as follows: DTAVSQTPKYLVTQMGNDKSIKCEQNLGHDTMYWYKQDSKKFLKIMFSYNNKELIINETVPNRFSPKSPDKAHLNLHINSLELGDSAVYFCASSRSGQVHTGELFFGEGSRLTVL.